This T cell receptor beta chain was identified in a study of cytomegalovirus exposure and HLA in healthy donors. Points from the study as a whole: The majority of TCR sequences were rare, yet some public TCRs appeared in many donors.

The CDR3 consists of 14 residues. The V end was cut by 3 bases, the J end by 0 bases, with 6 bases between. CDR1 and CDR2 from the germline V gene are MNHEY and SMNVEV (reference sequence). Primers for the PCR totalled 60 Vbeta and 13 Jbeta. Source study methods: A later analysis tallied 75 million to 80 million unique TCR beta chains, some 12 million of them shared. Some clones are missing from TCRdb's copy, which holds only in-frame ones; the method was immunoSEQ multiplex PCR. V and J calls and clone size come straight from that table; D and trimming were deduced from the DNA. The sample yields 150,000 to 200,000 clones, just over 75% seen once. About this clone: Its target is unknown.

This clonotype originated in a young man in good health and CMV-seronegative. The sequenced material came from PBMCs. The chain is built from TRBV27 and TRBJ2-1; D unclear. CDR3 residues: CASSLRSSYNEQFF. The CDR3 bases are TGTGCCAGCAGTTTGCGATCCTCCTACAATGAGCAGTTCTTC.